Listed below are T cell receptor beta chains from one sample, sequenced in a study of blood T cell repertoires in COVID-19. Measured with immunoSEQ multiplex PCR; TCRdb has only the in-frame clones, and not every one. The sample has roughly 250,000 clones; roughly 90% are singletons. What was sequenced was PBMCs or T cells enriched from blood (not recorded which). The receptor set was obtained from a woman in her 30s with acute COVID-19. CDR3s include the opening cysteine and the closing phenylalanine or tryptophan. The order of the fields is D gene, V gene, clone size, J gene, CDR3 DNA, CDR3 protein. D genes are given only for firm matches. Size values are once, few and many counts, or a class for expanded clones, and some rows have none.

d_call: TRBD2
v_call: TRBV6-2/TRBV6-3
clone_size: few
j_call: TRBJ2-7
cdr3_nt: TGTGCCAGCAGTTATCAGCGGGAGTACGACGAGCAGTACTTC
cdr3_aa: CASSYQREYDEQYF

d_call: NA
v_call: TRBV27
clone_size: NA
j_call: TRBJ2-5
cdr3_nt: TGTGCCAGCAGCCTACAAGAGACCCAGTACTTC
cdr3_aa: CASSLQETQYF

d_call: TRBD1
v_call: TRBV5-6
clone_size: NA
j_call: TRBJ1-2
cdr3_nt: TGTGCCAGCAGCCAGGACAGGGGAGGCTATGGCTACACCTTC
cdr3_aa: CASSQDRGGYGYTF

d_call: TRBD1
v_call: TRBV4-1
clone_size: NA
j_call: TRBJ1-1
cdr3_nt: TGCGCCAGCAGCCAAGGGTTAAGGGGGCGATCCGTTGTTGAAGCTTTCTTT
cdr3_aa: CASSQGLRGRSVVEAFF

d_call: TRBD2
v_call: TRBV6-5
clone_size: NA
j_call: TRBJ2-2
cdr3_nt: TGTGCCAGCAGTTGGACTAGCGGGGGGAACGGGGAGCTGTTTTTT
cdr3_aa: CASSWTSGGNGELFF

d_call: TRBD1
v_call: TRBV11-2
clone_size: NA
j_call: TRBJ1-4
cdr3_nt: TGTGCCAGCAGCTTGGACAGGGTCCGTGAAAAACTGTTTTTT
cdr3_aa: CASSLDRVREKLFF

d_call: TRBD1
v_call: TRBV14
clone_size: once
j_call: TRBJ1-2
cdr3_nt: TGTGCCAGCAGCCGGGGGACAGGGTCCTTCTATGGCTACACCTTC
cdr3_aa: CASSRGTGSFYGYTF

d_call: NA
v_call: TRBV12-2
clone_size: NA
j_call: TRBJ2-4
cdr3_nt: TGTGCAAGTCGCTTAGTTGAGCTAGCGCTAGCCAAAAACATTCAGTACTTC
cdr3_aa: CASRLVELALAKNIQYF

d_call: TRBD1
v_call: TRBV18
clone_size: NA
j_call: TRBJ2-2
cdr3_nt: TGTGCCAGCTCACCCCGACAGGGGAAGGCCGGGGAGCTGTTTTTT
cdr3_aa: CASSPRQGKAGELFF

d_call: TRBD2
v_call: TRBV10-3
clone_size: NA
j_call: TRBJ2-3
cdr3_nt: TGTGCCATCAGGGGCCCGACTAGCGCAACGGGCACAGATACGCAGTATTTT
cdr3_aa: CAIRGPTSATGTDTQYF

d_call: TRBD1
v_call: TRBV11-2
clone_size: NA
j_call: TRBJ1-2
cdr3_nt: TGTGCCAGCAGCTGGGGACAGACTAACTATGGCTACACCTTC
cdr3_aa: CASSWGQTNYGYTF

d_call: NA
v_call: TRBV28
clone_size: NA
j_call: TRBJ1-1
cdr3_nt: TGTGCCAGCGTGAGTCAGGGTGAAGCTTTCTTT
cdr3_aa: CASVSQGEAFF

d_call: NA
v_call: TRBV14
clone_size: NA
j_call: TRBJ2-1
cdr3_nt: TGTGCCAGCAGCCAAGTTCCCCAGGTCTACAATGAGCAGTTCTTC
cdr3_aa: CASSQVPQVYNEQFF

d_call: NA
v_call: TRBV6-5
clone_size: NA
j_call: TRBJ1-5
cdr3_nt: TGTGCCAGCAGCCCCGGGGTTGGACGTCAGCCCCAGCATTTT
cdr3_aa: CASSPGVGRQPQHF

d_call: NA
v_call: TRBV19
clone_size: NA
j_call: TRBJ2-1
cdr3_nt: TGTGCCAGTAGTATTAAAGGGGCCGAGTACAATGAGCAGTTCTTC
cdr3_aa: CASSIKGAEYNEQFF

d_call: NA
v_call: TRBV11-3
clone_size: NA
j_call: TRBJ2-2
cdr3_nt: TGTGCCAGCAGCGGGGGGAGCACTGGGCACCCCGGGGAGCTGTTTTTT
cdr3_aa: CASSGGSTGHPGELFF

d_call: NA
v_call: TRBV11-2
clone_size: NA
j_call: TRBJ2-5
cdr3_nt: TGTGCCAGCACCTTGGGGGCTCAAGAGACCCAGTACTTC
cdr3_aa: CASTLGAQETQYF

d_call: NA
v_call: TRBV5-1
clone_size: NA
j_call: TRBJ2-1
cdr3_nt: TGCGCCAGCAGCTCGACCTCAGGGGTGGTTCTAGAGCAGTTCTTC
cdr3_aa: CASSSTSGVVLEQFF

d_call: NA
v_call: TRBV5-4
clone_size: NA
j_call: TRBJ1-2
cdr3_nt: TGTGCCAGCAGCTTGGGCGCCAGGATTGATGGCTACACCTTC
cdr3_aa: CASSLGARIDGYTF

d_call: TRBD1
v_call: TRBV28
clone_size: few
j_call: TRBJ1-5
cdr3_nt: TGTGCCGGACAGGGGATGTACAATCAGCCCCAGCATTTT
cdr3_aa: CAGQGMYNQPQHF

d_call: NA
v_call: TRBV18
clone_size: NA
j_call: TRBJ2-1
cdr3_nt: TGTGCCAGCTCTGGGCTGCCCCAGGGGCAGTTCTTC
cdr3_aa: CASSGLPQGQFF

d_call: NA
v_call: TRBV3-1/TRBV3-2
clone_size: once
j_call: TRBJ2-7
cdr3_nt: TGTGCCAGCAGCCAAGATCTGGGGGCCGGCGAGCAGTACTTC
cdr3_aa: CASSQDLGAGEQYF

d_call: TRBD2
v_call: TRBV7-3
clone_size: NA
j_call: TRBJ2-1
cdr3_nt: TGTGCCAGCAGCTTAGCTAGCGGGGATTACAATGAGCAGTTCTTC
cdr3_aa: CASSLASGDYNEQFF

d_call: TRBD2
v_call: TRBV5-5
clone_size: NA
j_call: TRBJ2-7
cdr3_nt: TGTGCCAGCACTGTCTCGACTAGCGGGAGGGGGAGCTCCTACGAGCAGTACTTC
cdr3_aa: CASTVSTSGRGSSYEQYF

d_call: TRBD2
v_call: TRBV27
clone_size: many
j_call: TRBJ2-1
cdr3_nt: TGTGCCAGCAGCAAGATTAGCGGGACACCGGGGAACAATGAGCAGTTCTTC
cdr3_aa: CASSKISGTPGNNEQFF

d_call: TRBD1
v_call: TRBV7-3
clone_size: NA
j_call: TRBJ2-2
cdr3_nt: TGTGCCAGCAGCTTAACGTCGGGACAGGGGGCCGGGGAGCTGTTTTTT
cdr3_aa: CASSLTSGQGAGELFF

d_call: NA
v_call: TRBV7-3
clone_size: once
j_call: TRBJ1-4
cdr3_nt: TGTGCCAGCAGCACTGGGACACGTAATGAAAAACTGTTTTTT
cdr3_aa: CASSTGTRNEKLFF

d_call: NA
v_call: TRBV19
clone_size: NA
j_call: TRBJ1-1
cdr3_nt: TGTGCCAGTAGTAGCAGGGGCCCGAACACTGAAGCTTTCTTT
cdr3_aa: CASSSRGPNTEAFF

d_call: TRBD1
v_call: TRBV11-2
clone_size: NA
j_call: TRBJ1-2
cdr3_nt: TGTGCCAGCAGCTTAGGACAGGGTGGCGGCTACACCTTC
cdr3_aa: CASSLGQGGGYTF

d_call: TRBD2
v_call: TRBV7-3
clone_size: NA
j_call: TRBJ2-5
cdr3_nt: TGTGCCAGCAGCTTAGTACCTGGACTAGCGGGGCAAGAGACCCAGTACTTC
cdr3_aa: CASSLVPGLAGQETQYF

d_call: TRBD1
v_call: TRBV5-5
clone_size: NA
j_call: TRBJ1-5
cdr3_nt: TGTGCCAGCACCAGGGGGTTTGGCCAGCCCCAGCATTTT
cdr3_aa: CASTRGFGQPQHF

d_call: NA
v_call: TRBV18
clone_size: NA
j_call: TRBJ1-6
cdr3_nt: TGTGCCAGCTCGGAACAGGGTGGTGGTTCACCCCTCCACTTT
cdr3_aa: CASSEQGGGSPLHF

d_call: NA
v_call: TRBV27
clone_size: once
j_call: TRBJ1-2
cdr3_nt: TGTGCCAGCAGTTTATTCCAGGGTCAGGACTATGGCTACACCTTC
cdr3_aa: CASSLFQGQDYGYTF

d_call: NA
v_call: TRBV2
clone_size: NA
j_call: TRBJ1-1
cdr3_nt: TGTGCCAGCTTAGGGAGGCCGGGATGGAACACTGAAGCTTTCTTT
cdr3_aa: CASLGRPGWNTEAFF

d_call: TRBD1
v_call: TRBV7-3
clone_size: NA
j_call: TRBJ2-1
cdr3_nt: TGTGCCAGCAGCCTGGACAGGGGTGGGTATGAGCAGTTCTTC
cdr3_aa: CASSLDRGGYEQFF

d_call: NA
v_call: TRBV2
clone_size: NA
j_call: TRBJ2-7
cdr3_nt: TGTGCCAGCAGTCCTTCGCCCGGGACACTAAGCTCCTACGAGCAGTACTTC
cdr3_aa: CASSPSPGTLSSYEQYF

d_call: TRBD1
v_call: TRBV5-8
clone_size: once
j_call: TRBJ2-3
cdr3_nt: TGTGCCAGCAGCTTAGACAGGGGCACAGATACGCAGTATTTT
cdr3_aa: CASSLDRGTDTQYF

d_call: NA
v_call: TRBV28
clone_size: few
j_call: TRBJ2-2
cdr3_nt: TGTGCCACCGTTATGGACAGCGTGGCGAACACCGGGGAGCTGTTTTTT
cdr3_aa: CATVMDSVANTGELFF

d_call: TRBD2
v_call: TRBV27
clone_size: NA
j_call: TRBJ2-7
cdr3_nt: TGTGCCAGCAGACCCCTAGCGGGAGGCAGCTCCTACGAGCAGTACTTC
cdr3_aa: CASRPLAGGSSYEQYF

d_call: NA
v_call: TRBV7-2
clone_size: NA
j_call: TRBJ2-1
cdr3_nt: TGTGCCAGCAGCTCGGACCCGAATCAGGGGCTGGCGGGTGAGTTCTTC
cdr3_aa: CASSSDPNQGLAGEFF

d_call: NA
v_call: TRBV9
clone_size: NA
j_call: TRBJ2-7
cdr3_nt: TGTGCCAGCAGCGTAGTAGACTACGAGCAGTACTTC
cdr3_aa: CASSVVDYEQYF

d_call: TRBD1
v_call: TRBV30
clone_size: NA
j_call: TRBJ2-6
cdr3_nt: TGTGCCTGGAGAGGACAGGGACCTACAACCGAGAGCTCTGGGGCCAACGTCCTGACTTTC
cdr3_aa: CAWRGQGPTTESSGANVLTF

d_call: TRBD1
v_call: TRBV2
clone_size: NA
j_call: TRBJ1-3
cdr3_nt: TGTGCCAGCACCCGGGACAGGGGGCTTGGAAACACCATATATTTT
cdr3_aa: CASTRDRGLGNTIYF

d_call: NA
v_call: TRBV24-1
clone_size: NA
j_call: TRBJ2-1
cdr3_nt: TGTGCCACCAGTGAATCGTTAAGACAGACTAGCTCCTACAATGAGCAGTTCTTC
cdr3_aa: CATSESLRQTSSYNEQFF

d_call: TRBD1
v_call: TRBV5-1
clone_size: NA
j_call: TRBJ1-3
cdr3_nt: TGCGCCAGCAGTCAGGGACAGGGGATCAACACCATATATTTT
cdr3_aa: CASSQGQGINTIYF

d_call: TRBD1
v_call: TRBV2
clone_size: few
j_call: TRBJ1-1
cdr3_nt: TGTGCCAGCAGCTATCAGGGGGAGGAAGCTTTCTTT
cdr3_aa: CASSYQGEEAFF

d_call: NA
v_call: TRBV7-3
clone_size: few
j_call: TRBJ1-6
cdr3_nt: TGTGCCAGCAGCTCCCTATTGAATTCACCCCTCCACTTT
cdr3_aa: CASSSLLNSPLHF

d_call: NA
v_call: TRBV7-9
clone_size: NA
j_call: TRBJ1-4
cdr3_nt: TGTGCCAGCAGCCCGTCAGTCGATGAAAAACTGTTTTTT
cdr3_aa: CASSPSVDEKLFF

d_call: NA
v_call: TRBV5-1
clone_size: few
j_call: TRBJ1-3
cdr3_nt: TGCGCCAGCAGCTTGGACGCTACAGGGTCCTCTGGAAACACCATATATTTT
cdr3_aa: CASSLDATGSSGNTIYF

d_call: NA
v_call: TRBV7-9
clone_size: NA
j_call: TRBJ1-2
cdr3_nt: TGTGCCAGCAGCTTAGTAGGAGGTGGAGGAGGCTACACCTTC
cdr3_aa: CASSLVGGGGGYTF

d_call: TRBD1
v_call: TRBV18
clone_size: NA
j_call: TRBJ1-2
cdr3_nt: TGTGCCAGCTCACCCTCGGGACAGGGGAACTATGGCTACACCTTC
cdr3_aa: CASSPSGQGNYGYTF

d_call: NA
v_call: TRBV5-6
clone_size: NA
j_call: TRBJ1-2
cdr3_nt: TGTGCCAGCAGCTTGGTGTCAGACTATGGCTACACCTTC
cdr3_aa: CASSLVSDYGYTF

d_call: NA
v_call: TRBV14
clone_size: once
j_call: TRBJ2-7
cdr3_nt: TGTGCCAGCAAGGTGACTAGTTCTTTGGGCGAGCAGTACTTC
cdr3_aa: CASKVTSSLGEQYF

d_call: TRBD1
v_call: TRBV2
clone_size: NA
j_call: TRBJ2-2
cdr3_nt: TGTGCCAGCAGTGAAAGGACAGGGACGAACACCGGGGAGCTGTTTTTT
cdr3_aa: CASSERTGTNTGELFF